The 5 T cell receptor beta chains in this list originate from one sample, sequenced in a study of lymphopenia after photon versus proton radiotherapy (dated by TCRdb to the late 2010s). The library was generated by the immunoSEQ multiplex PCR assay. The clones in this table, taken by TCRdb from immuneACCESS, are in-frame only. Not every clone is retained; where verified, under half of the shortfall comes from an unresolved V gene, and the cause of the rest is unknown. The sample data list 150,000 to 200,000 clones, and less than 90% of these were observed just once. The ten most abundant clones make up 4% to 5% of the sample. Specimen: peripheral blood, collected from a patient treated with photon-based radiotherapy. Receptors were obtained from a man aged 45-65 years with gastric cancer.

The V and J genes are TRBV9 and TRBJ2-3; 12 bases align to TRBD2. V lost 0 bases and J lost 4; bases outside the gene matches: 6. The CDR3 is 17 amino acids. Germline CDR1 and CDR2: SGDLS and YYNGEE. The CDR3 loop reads CASSVEASGRGADTQYF. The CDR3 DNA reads TGTGCCAGCAGCGTAGAGGCTAGCGGGAGGGGTGCAGATACGCAGTATTTT.

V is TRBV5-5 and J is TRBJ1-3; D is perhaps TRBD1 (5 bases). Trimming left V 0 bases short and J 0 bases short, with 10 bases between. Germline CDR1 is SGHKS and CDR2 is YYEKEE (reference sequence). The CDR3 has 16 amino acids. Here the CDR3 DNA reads TGTGCCAGCAGCTTGGCATCAGGGAACTCTGGAAACACCATATATTTT. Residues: CASSLASGNSGNTIYF.

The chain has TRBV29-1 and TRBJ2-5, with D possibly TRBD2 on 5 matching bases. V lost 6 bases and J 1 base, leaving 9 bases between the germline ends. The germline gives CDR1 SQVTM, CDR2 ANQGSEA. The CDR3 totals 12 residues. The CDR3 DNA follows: TGCAGCGTCGTAGCGAGCCAAGAGACCCAGTACTTC. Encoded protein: CSVVASQETQYF.

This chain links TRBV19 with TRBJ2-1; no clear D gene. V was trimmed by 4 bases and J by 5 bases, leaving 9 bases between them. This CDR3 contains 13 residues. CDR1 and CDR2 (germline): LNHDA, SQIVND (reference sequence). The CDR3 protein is CASSTNTNNEQFF. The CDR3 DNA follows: TGTGCCAGTAGTACTAACACGAACAATGAGCAGTTCTTC.

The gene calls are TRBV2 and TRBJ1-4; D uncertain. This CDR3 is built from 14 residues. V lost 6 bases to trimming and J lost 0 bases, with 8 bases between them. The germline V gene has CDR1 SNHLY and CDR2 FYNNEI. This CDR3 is CASRQGTTNEKLFF. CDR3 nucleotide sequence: TGTGCCAGCAGACAAGGGACAACTAATGAAAAACTGTTTTTT.